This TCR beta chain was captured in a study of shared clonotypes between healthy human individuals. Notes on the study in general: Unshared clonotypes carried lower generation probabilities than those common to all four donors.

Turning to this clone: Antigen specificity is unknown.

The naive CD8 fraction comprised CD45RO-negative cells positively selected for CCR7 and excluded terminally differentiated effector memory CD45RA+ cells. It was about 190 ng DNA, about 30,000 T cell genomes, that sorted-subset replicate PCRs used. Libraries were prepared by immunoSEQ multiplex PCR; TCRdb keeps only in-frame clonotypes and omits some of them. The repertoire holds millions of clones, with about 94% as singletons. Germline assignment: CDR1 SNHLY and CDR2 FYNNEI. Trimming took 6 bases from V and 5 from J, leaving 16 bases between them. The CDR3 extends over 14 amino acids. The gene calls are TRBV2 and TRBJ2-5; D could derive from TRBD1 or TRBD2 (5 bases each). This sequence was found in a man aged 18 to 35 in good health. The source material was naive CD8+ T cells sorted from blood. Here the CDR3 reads CASRQSSWGETQYF. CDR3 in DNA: TGTGCCAGCAGACAGAGCTCCTGGGGGGAGACCCAGTACTTC.